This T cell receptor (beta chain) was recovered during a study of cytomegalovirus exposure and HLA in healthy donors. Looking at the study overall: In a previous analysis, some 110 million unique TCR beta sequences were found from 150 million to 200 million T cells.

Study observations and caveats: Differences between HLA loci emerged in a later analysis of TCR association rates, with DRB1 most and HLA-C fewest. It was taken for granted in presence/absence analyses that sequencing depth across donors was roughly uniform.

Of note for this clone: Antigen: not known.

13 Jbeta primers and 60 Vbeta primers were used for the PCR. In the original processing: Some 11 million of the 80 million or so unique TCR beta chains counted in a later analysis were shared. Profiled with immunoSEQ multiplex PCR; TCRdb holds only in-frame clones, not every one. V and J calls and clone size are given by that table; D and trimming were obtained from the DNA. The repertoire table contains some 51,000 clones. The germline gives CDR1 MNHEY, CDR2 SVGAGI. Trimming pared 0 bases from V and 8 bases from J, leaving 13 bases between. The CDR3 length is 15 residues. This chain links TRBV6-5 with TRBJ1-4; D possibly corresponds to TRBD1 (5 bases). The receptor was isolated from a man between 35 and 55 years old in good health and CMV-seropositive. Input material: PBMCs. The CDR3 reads CASSYSGGSGEKLFF. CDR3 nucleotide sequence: TGTGCCAGCAGTTACTCGGGGGGGAGTGGGGAAAAACTGTTTTTT.